Presented here are 20 T cell receptor beta chains from one specimen sequenced in a study of blood T cell repertoires in COVID-19. TCRdb keeps only in-frame clones here, not all; method: immunoSEQ multiplex PCR. The sample yields more than 200,000 clones, 65% to 90% seen once. Sequenced sample: peripheral blood. These receptors were collected from an elderly man with acute or convalescent COVID-19.

The chain recombines TRBV21-1 with TRBJ1-5; TRBD1, the D gene given by the table, was not confirmed from the DNA. TRBV21-1 is reported as a pseudogene. The CDR3 contains 15 residues. CDR3 nucleotides: TGTGCCAGCAGCGGGACAGAAAATAGCAATCAGCCCCAGCATTTT. Translation: CASSGTENSNQPQHF.

The chain joins TRBV30 to TRBJ2-7; 9 bases line up with TRBD2. The length of the CDR3 is 13 residues. The V gene's germline CDR1 is GTSNPN and CDR2 SVGIG (reference sequence). With V trimmed by 3 bases and J by 2 bases, 2 bases remained unmatched. CDR3 loop: CAWRTSGAYEQYF. The DNA for the CDR3 is TGTGCCTGGAGGACTAGCGGCGCCTACGAGCAGTACTTC.

This chain uses TRBV10-3 with TRBJ2-5; tentative D call: TRBD1 (6 bases). Per the germline V gene, CDR1 is ENHRY and CDR2 is SYGVKD. V was pared by 6 bases and J by 5 bases, with 7 bases between. This CDR3 spans 11 amino acids. CDR3 bases: TGTGCCATCAGGGGGGCGGAGACCCAGTACTTC. Amino acids: CAIRGAETQYF.

The chain has TRBV2 and TRBJ2-7; possible D gene TRBD1, 6 bases. V shed 2 bases and J shed 6 bases, with 8 bases lying between them. The CDR3 length is 12 residues. CDR1 and CDR2 (germline): SNHLY, FYNNEI. DNA of the CDR3: TGTGCCAGCAGTGAATTGGGGGCCGAGCAGTACGTC. Its translation: CASSELGAEQYV.

The chain is built from TRBV6-5 and TRBJ2-7; 7 positions match TRBD1. The CDR3 extends over 14 amino acids. CDR1 and CDR2 from the germline V gene are MNHEY and SVGAGI. V shed 2 bases, J shed 5 bases, and the junction held 6 bases outside the gene matches. The CDR3, as DNA: TGTGCCAGCAGTTACGACAGGGTTAGAGACGAGCAGTACTTC. Translated: CASSYDRVRDEQYF.

V and J are TRBV7-2 and TRBJ2-3, with 14 bases that match TRBD2. Trimming removed 5 bases from V and 1 base from J; junction bases left unmatched: 5. The CDR3 is 17 residues long. The V gene's germline CDR1 is SGHTA and CDR2 FQGNSA. CDR3 sequence (DNA): TGTGCCAGCAGCCCCCCGGGACTAGCGGGGGGCACAGATACGCAGTATTTT. It codes for CASSPPGLAGGTDTQYF.

The chain joins TRBV3-1 (or the pseudogene TRBV3-2) to TRBJ2-3, with 8 bases identical to TRBD2. The length of the CDR3 is 17 residues. Per the germline V gene, CDR1 is LGHDT and CDR2 is YNNKEL (reference sequence). V lost 0 bases and J lost 1; bases outside the gene matches: 6. CDR3 region: CASSQDFSGIRTDTQYF. CDR3 coding DNA: TGTGCCAGCAGCCAAGATTTTAGCGGGATCCGCACAGATACGCAGTATTTT.

The chain is built from TRBV4-2 and TRBJ2-1; 8 bases are shared with TRBD2. CDR1 LGHNA and CDR2 YNFKEQ come from the germline V gene. The ends lost 2 bases at V and 0 bases at J; junction bases unmatched: 6. This CDR3 is 17 amino acids long. This chain's CDR3 is CASSQLLAASSYNEQFF. The CDR3 nucleotides are TGTGCCAGCAGCCAATTACTAGCGGCAAGCTCCTACAATGAGCAGTTCTTC.

The V call is TRBV3-1 (or the pseudogene TRBV3-2), the J call TRBJ2-2; TRBD1 aligns across 7 bases. CDR1 and CDR2 from the germline V gene are LGHDT and YNNKEL (reference sequence). This CDR3 is 14 amino acids long. V was pared by 4 bases and J by 6 bases, with 5 bases of the junction left unmatched. As DNA, the CDR3 is TGTGCCAGCAGCCGGAACAGGGGTCCCGGGGAGCTGTTTTTT. Translating gives CASSRNRGPGELFF.

V is TRBV29-1 and J is TRBJ1-2; no firm D call. The germline gives CDR1 SQVTM, CDR2 ANQGSEA. The CDR3 length is 11 residues. The ends were cut back, 2 bases at V and 9 bases at J, with 10 bases in the middle. The CDR3, as DNA: TGCAGCGTTGAAACTCGGAGCAGCTACACCTTC. Its protein product is CSVETRSSYTF.

The gene calls are TRBV6-5 and TRBJ2-7, with TRBD1 matching 10 bases. After removal of 8 bases from V and 2 bases from J, the junction contained 9 bases not matched to a gene. Germline V gene sequence: CDR1 MNHEY, CDR2 SVGAGI. This CDR3 comprises 15 residues. The chain's CDR3 is CASVPYGTGAYEQYF. The CDR3 bases are TGTGCCAGCGTCCCCTACGGGACAGGGGCCTACGAGCAGTACTTC.

This chain connects TRBV7-8 to TRBJ2-7; 16 positions match TRBD2. Germline V gives CDR1 SGHVS, CDR2 FQNEAQ. V lost 0 bases and J lost 4; bases outside the gene matches: 3. The CDR3 length is 17 residues. Written as DNA, the CDR3 is TGTGCCAGCAGCTTAGCGGGACTAGCGGGAGGGAGGTACGAGCAGTACGTC. This gives the protein CASSLAGLAGGRYEQYV.

The CDR3 reads CASSRTGSSSSTDTQYF. CDR3 DNA sequence: TGTGCCAGCAGCAGGACAGGTTCCTCTTCTAGCACAGATACGCAGTATTTT. This chain connects TRBV13 to TRBJ2-3, with 7 positions matching TRBD1. J gave up 0 bases and V 5 bases, and 11 bases lay outside the gene matches. There are 17 residues in the CDR3. Germline-derived CDR1 and CDR2 are PRHDT and FYEKMQ (reference sequence).

The V and J genes are TRBV15 and TRBJ2-7, with 9 bases matching TRBD1. CDR1 and CDR2 from the germline V gene are LNHNV and YYDKDF (reference sequence). The length of the CDR3 is 15 residues. With V trimmed by 1 base and J by 3 bases, 4 bases remained unmatched. CDR3 loop: CATSRAGTGLYEQYF. DNA for the CDR3: TGTGCCACCAGCAGAGCCGGGACAGGGCTCTACGAGCAGTACTTC. Supplemented by reference TRBV15 and TRBJ2-7, the full variable domain reads DAMVIQNPRYQVTQFGKPVTLSCSQTLNHNVMYWYQQKSSQAPKLLFHYYDKDFNNEADTPDNFQSRRPNTSFCFLDIRSPGLGDTAMYLCATSRAGTGLYEQYFGPGTRLTVT.

Here the CDR3 DNA reads TGTGCCAGCAGCCAAGAGACTTGGGACTCGTTCCACTTT. Residues: CASSQETWDSFHF. This chain joins TRBV4-2 and TRBJ1-6; D possibly corresponds to TRBD1 (5 bases). The CDR3 contains 13 residues. Germline V gene lookup returns CDR1 LGHNA and CDR2 YNFKEQ. The ends were cut back, 0 bases at V and 17 bases at J, with 14 bases in the middle.

The chain employs TRBV5-1 and TRBJ2-1; 13 bases map to TRBD2. V shed 2 bases, J shed 7 bases, and the junction held 9 bases outside the gene matches. The germline V gene encodes CDR1 SGHRS and CDR2 YFSETQ. CDR3 length: 17 residues. CDR3 in amino acids: CASSLGLGLAGTNEQFF. The CDR3 bases are TGCGCCAGCAGCTTAGGACTGGGACTAGCGGGAACTAATGAGCAGTTCTTC. Full variable domain (outside the CDR3, taken from reference TRBV5-1 and TRBJ2-1): KAGVTQTPRYLIKTRGQQVTLSCSPISGHRSVSWYQQTPGQGLQFLFEYFSETQRNKGNFPGRFSGRQFSNSRSEMNVSTLELGDSALYLCASSLGLGLAGTNEQFFGPGTRLTVL.

This clone was picked up a small number of times. The chain is built from TRBV7-9 and TRBJ2-2; D is possibly TRBD2 (6 bases). The germline gives CDR1 SEHNR, CDR2 FQNEAQ (reference sequence). This CDR3 is built from 15 residues. Trimming pared 5 bases from V and 2 bases from J, leaving 12 bases between. The CDR3 reads CASSAWDFNTGELFF. CDR3 sequence (DNA): TGTGCCAGCAGCGCCTGGGACTTCAACACCGGGGAGCTGTTTTTT.

About this clone itself: Its ends do not fully match the called genes, so a read error is possible. This rearrangement joins TRBV2 to TRBJ1-5; 7 nucleotides align to TRBD1. The CDR3 sequence is 15 residues long. Germline V gene sequence: CDR1 SNHLY, CDR2 FYNNEI. CDR3 amino acids: CASSEGQVSNQPQHF. CDR3 DNA: TGTGCCAGCAGCGAAGGACAGGTTAGCAATCAGCCCCAGCATTTT.

This chain uses TRBV18 with TRBJ1-3; D gene ambiguous. With 2 bases removed from V and 0 bases from J, the gap between germline ends came to 11 bases. Germline values: CDR1 KGHSH, CDR2 LQKENI. This CDR3 comprises 16 residues. Here the CDR3 reads CASSPTVSFSGNTIYF. DNA for the CDR3: TGTGCCAGCTCACCAACGGTCTCCTTCTCTGGAAACACCATATATTTT.

The chain recombines TRBV6-2 or TRBV6-3 with TRBJ2-5; D may be TRBD1 (5 bases). From germline, CDR1 is MNHEY and CDR2 SVGEGT. This CDR3 has 14 residues. With 0 bases removed from V and 5 bases from J, the gap between germline ends came to 10 bases. In DNA, the CDR3 is TGTGCCAGCAGTTACTCGGGGCAGGTGGAGACCCAGTACTTC. This codes for CASSYSGQVETQYF.